Listed below are T cell receptor beta chains from one sample, sequenced in a study of cytomegalovirus exposure and HLA in healthy donors. The method was immunoSEQ multiplex PCR; TCRdb's version includes in-frame clones alone and lacks a portion of them. The data show tens of thousands of clones, about 80% seen once. The source material was PBMCs. The receptors shown here come from a man in his fifties in good health and CMV-seropositive. The CDR3 runs from the conserved cysteine through the conserved F or W. The D gene is left open where the match is weak. Clone sizes are given selectively: once, few, many, or a class where the clone is expanded.

D gene: .
clone size: .
V gene: TRBV7-2
J gene: TRBJ1-1
CDR3 protein: CASSLTSGREGAFF
CDR3 DNA: TGTGCCAGCAGCCTCACTTCGGGGCGGGAGGGAGCTTTCTTT

D gene: .
clone size: few
V gene: TRBV11-2
J gene: TRBJ2-2
CDR3 protein: CASSNPGVAGELFF
CDR3 DNA: TGTGCCAGCAGCAACCCCGGGGTTGCCGGGGAGCTGTTTTTT

D gene: .
clone size: .
V gene: TRBV2
J gene: TRBJ2-7
CDR3 protein: CASRATDYEQYF
CDR3 DNA: TGTGCCAGCAGGGCGACAGACTACGAGCAGTACTTC

D gene: .
clone size: .
V gene: TRBV20-1
J gene: TRBJ1-5
CDR3 protein: CSASEPQDF
CDR3 DNA: TGCAGTGCATCCGAGCCCCAGGATTTT

D gene: .
clone size: .
V gene: TRBV5-6
J gene: TRBJ2-2
CDR3 protein: CASSLSLDNSNTGELFF
CDR3 DNA: TGTGCCAGCAGCTTGTCCTTGGACAACTCGAACACCGGGGAGCTGTTTTTT

D gene: TRBD1
clone size: .
V gene: TRBV5-1
J gene: TRBJ1-2
CDR3 protein: CASSLGQAFYGYTF
CDR3 DNA: TGCGCCAGCAGCTTAGGACAGGCCTTCTATGGCTACACCTTC

D gene: TRBD1
clone size: .
V gene: TRBV6-1
J gene: TRBJ1-6
CDR3 protein: CASSEFRGQGNSPLHF
CDR3 DNA: TGTGCCAGCAGTGAGTTCCGGGGACAGGGGAATTCACCCCTCCACTTT

D gene: .
clone size: .
V gene: TRBV2
J gene: TRBJ2-7
CDR3 protein: CATRQRGLNYEQYF
CDR3 DNA: TGTGCCACACGGCAGAGAGGGTTAAACTACGAGCAGTACTTC

D gene: TRBD2
clone size: .
V gene: TRBV11-3
J gene: TRBJ2-1
CDR3 protein: CASSRGTSQGNEQFF
CDR3 DNA: TGTGCCAGCAGCCGCGGGACTAGCCAAGGGAATGAGCAGTTCTTC

D gene: .
clone size: .
V gene: TRBV25-1
J gene: TRBJ2-7
CDR3 protein: CASSEQGYEQYF
CDR3 DNA: TGTGCCAGCAGTGAGCAGGGCTACGAGCAGTACTTC

D gene: .
clone size: few
V gene: TRBV28
J gene: TRBJ2-7
CDR3 protein: CASTLEPGDEQYF
CDR3 DNA: TGTGCCAGCACCCTAGAGCCCGGGGACGAGCAGTACTTC

D gene: .
clone size: .
V gene: TRBV6-6
J gene: TRBJ2-5
CDR3 protein: CASSYPGETQYF
CDR3 DNA: TGTGCCAGCAGTTATCCGGGGGAGACCCAGTACTTC

D gene: .
clone size: .
V gene: TRBV13
J gene: TRBJ2-5
CDR3 protein: CASSGARGLQETQYF
CDR3 DNA: TGTGCCAGCAGCGGCGCCCGGGGGTTACAAGAGACCCAGTACTTC

D gene: TRBD2
clone size: .
V gene: TRBV5-1
J gene: TRBJ2-3
CDR3 protein: CASRQSGGIGTQYF
CDR3 DNA: TGCGCCAGCAGGCAAAGCGGGGGGATCGGTACGCAGTATTTT